These T cell receptor beta chains were read from a single sample in a study of blood T cell repertoires in COVID-19. The assay was immunoSEQ multiplex PCR, and TCRdb's table has in-frame clones only and misses some. The sample includes approximately 170,000 clones, about 89% of them seen just once. The source material was peripheral blood. These receptors were taken from a man aged 18-30 years who had recovered from COVID-19. Both conserved end residues are part of each CDR3. D genes are given only for firm matches. The size field is filled for only some rows; it gives once, few, many or a size class.

v_gene: TRBV14; abundance: -; j_gene: TRBJ2-7; d_gene: TRBD2; CDR3aa: CASSLKLAGIYEQYF; CDR3nt: TGTGCCAGCAGCCTAAAACTAGCGGGGATCTACGAGCAGTACTTC
v_gene: TRBV20-1; abundance: -; j_gene: TRBJ2-7; d_gene: -; CDR3aa: CSCPDTDEQYF; CDR3nt: TGCAGTTGCCCGGACACCGACGAGCAGTACTTC
v_gene: TRBV25-1; abundance: -; j_gene: TRBJ2-1; d_gene: TRBD2; CDR3aa: CASSVLAGGYEQFF; CDR3nt: TGTGCCAGCAGTGTTCTAGCGGGAGGGTATGAGCAGTTCTTC
v_gene: TRBV5-4; abundance: -; j_gene: TRBJ2-5; d_gene: -; CDR3aa: CASSNLETQYF; CDR3nt: TGTGCCAGCAGTAATTTGGAGACCCAGTACTTC
v_gene: TRBV24-1; abundance: -; j_gene: TRBJ1-5; d_gene: -; CDR3aa: CATGPDSLVSNQPQHF; CDR3nt: TGTGCCACCGGACCCGACAGTTTGGTTAGCAATCAGCCCCAGCATTTT
v_gene: TRBV6-6; abundance: -; j_gene: TRBJ1-1; d_gene: -; CDR3aa: CASHGQTNTEAFF; CDR3nt: TGTGCCAGCCACGGACAGACGAACACTGAAGCTTTCTTT
v_gene: TRBV3-1/TRBV3-2; abundance: -; j_gene: TRBJ2-5; d_gene: TRBD1; CDR3aa: CASSPSGQKETQYF; CDR3nt: TGTGCCAGCAGCCCCTCGGGACAGAAAGAGACCCAGTACTTC
v_gene: TRBV6-6; abundance: -; j_gene: TRBJ1-3; d_gene: -; CDR3aa: CASSSYSSFSGNTIYF; CDR3nt: TGTGCCAGCAGCTCGTATTCTTCTTTCTCTGGAAACACCATATATTTT
v_gene: TRBV30; abundance: -; j_gene: TRBJ1-4; d_gene: -; CDR3aa: CAWAGGANEKLFF; CDR3nt: TGTGCCTGGGCTGGCGGGGCCAATGAAAAACTGTTTTTT
v_gene: TRBV2; abundance: once; j_gene: TRBJ2-4; d_gene: -; CDR3aa: CASSERVAKNIQYF; CDR3nt: TGTGCCAGCAGTGAACGTGTAGCCAAAAACATTCAGTACTTC
v_gene: TRBV7-2; abundance: -; j_gene: TRBJ2-7; d_gene: -; CDR3aa: CASSETGSSYEQYF; CDR3nt: TGTGCCAGCAGCGAGACGGGTAGCTCCTACGAGCAGTACTTC
v_gene: TRBV28; abundance: -; j_gene: TRBJ2-7; d_gene: TRBD2; CDR3aa: CASSVAGGYEQYF; CDR3nt: TGTGCCAGCAGTGTAGCGGGAGGATACGAGCAGTACTTC
v_gene: TRBV5-4; abundance: few; j_gene: TRBJ2-7; d_gene: -; CDR3aa: CASSSGDFSSYEQYF; CDR3nt: TGTGCCAGCAGCTCGGGGGACTTTAGCTCCTACGAGCAGTACTTC
v_gene: TRBV10-3; abundance: -; j_gene: TRBJ1-1; d_gene: -; CDR3aa: CAIRPSEATEAFF; CDR3nt: TGTGCCATCAGGCCCTCAGAGGCCACTGAAGCTTTCTTT
v_gene: TRBV28; abundance: once; j_gene: TRBJ1-5; d_gene: TRBD1; CDR3aa: CASSFSGQGNQPQHF; CDR3nt: TGTGCCAGCAGTTTCTCGGGACAGGGCAATCAGCCCCAGCATTTT
v_gene: TRBV6-2/TRBV6-3; abundance: -; j_gene: TRBJ1-2; d_gene: -; CDR3aa: CASSYATYGYTF; CDR3nt: TGTGCCAGCAGTTACGCGACTTATGGCTACACCTTC
v_gene: TRBV7-9; abundance: -; j_gene: TRBJ1-4; d_gene: TRBD1; CDR3aa: CAAVGGQTTNEKLFF; CDR3nt: TGTGCCGCCGTTGGGGGACAGACAACTAATGAAAAACTGTTTTTT
v_gene: TRBV19; abundance: -; j_gene: TRBJ2-1; d_gene: -; CDR3aa: CASSIGVQGFEQFF; CDR3nt: TGTGCCAGTAGTATAGGCGTACAGGGCTTTGAGCAGTTCTTC
v_gene: TRBV29-1; abundance: -; j_gene: TRBJ2-7; d_gene: -; CDR3aa: CSAADTSYEQYF; CDR3nt: TGCAGCGCCGCGGACACCTCCTACGAGCAGTACTTC
v_gene: TRBV19; abundance: -; j_gene: TRBJ1-1; d_gene: TRBD1; CDR3aa: CASSSRGPQLNTEAFF; CDR3nt: TGTGCCAGTAGTAGCAGGGGGCCCCAATTGAACACTGAAGCTTTCTTT
v_gene: TRBV7-8; abundance: -; j_gene: TRBJ1-4; d_gene: -; CDR3aa: CASSLQTGANEKLFF; CDR3nt: TGTGCCAGCAGCTTACAGACAGGTGCTAATGAAAAACTGTTTTTT
v_gene: TRBV9; abundance: -; j_gene: TRBJ1-1; d_gene: TRBD1; CDR3aa: CASSARPTRGRSEAFF; CDR3nt: TGTGCCAGCAGCGCCCGGCCGACCAGGGGGAGGTCTGAAGCTTTCTTT
v_gene: TRBV10-3; abundance: -; j_gene: TRBJ1-2; d_gene: -; CDR3aa: CAISESMGQTYGYTF; CDR3nt: TGTGCCATCAGTGAGTCGATGGGGCAGACCTATGGCTACACCTTC
v_gene: TRBV12-5; abundance: -; j_gene: TRBJ2-2; d_gene: -; CDR3aa: CASGSGGTGELFF; CDR3nt: TGTGCTAGTGGTTCCGGAGGCACCGGGGAGCTGTTTTTT
v_gene: TRBV19; abundance: -; j_gene: TRBJ1-5; d_gene: -; CDR3aa: CASSLRPDTNQPQHF; CDR3nt: TGTGCCAGTAGTCTCAGACCGGACACCAATCAGCCCCAGCATTTT
v_gene: TRBV6-5; abundance: -; j_gene: TRBJ2-1; d_gene: TRBD2; CDR3aa: CASSSGNGGEQFF; CDR3nt: TGTGCCAGTTCTAGCGGGAATGGGGGTGAGCAGTTCTTC
v_gene: TRBV7-2; abundance: few; j_gene: TRBJ2-2; d_gene: TRBD1; CDR3aa: CASSRYRGANTGELFF; CDR3nt: TGTGCCAGCAGCCGTTACAGGGGAGCGAACACCGGGGAGCTGTTTTTT
v_gene: TRBV11-3; abundance: -; j_gene: TRBJ2-7; d_gene: TRBD2; CDR3aa: CASSRTSGNYEQYF; CDR3nt: TGTGCCAGCAGCCGGACTAGCGGAAACTACGAGCAGTACTTC
v_gene: TRBV5-5; abundance: -; j_gene: TRBJ2-5; d_gene: TRBD1; CDR3aa: CASSRRTGTGDAQETQYF; CDR3nt: TGTGCCAGCAGTCGGCGAACCGGGACAGGGGACGCCCAAGAGACCCAGTACTTC
v_gene: TRBV5-1; abundance: few; j_gene: TRBJ2-5; d_gene: TRBD1; CDR3aa: CASRQGGSETQYF; CDR3nt: TGCGCCAGCCGACAGGGGGGATCAGAGACCCAGTACTTC
v_gene: TRBV4-3; abundance: -; j_gene: TRBJ2-1; d_gene: -; CDR3aa: CASSQDGEPYNEQFF; CDR3nt: TGCGCCAGCAGCCAAGATGGGGAGCCCTACAATGAGCAGTTCTTC
v_gene: TRBV9; abundance: -; j_gene: TRBJ1-6; d_gene: TRBD1; CDR3aa: CASSVAGTENSPLHF; CDR3nt: TGTGCCAGCAGCGTAGCCGGGACAGAGAATTCACCCCTCCACTTT
v_gene: TRBV19; abundance: -; j_gene: TRBJ2-3; d_gene: -; CDR3aa: CASSVRDIGDTQYF; CDR3nt: TGTGCCAGTAGTGTCCGGGACATCGGAGATACGCAGTATTTT
v_gene: TRBV27; abundance: -; j_gene: TRBJ2-1; d_gene: TRBD2; CDR3aa: CASSPRGVAGGERGEQFF; CDR3nt: TGTGCCAGCAGTCCCCGGGGGGTAGCGGGAGGTGAGCGGGGTGAGCAGTTCTTC
v_gene: TRBV19; abundance: -; j_gene: TRBJ2-3; d_gene: TRBD1; CDR3aa: CASTLGWDRSTDTQYF; CDR3nt: TGTGCCAGTACCCTAGGCTGGGACAGAAGCACAGATACGCAGTATTTT
v_gene: TRBV6-5; abundance: -; j_gene: TRBJ1-3; d_gene: -; CDR3aa: CASSPGLGNTIYF; CDR3nt: TGTGCCAGCAGCCCGGGTCTGGGAAACACCATATATTTT
v_gene: TRBV5-6; abundance: -; j_gene: TRBJ2-1; d_gene: TRBD2; CDR3aa: CASSFTSGQWSSYNEQFF; CDR3nt: TGTGCCAGCAGCTTTACTAGCGGGCAATGGAGCTCCTACAATGAGCAGTTCTTC
v_gene: TRBV28; abundance: few; j_gene: TRBJ1-5; d_gene: TRBD1; CDR3aa: CASSLGQGEVQPQHF; CDR3nt: TGTGCCAGCAGTTTGGGGCAGGGGGAGGTTCAGCCCCAGCATTTT
v_gene: TRBV18; abundance: -; j_gene: TRBJ1-5; d_gene: -; CDR3aa: CASTGDSNQPQHF; CDR3nt: TGTGCCAGCACTGGTGATAGCAATCAGCCCCAGCATTTT
v_gene: TRBV28; abundance: -; j_gene: TRBJ1-5; d_gene: -; CDR3aa: CASSLEGSGNQPQHF; CDR3nt: TGTGCCAGCAGTTTGGAGGGTTCCGGCAATCAGCCCCAGCATTTT
v_gene: TRBV19; abundance: -; j_gene: TRBJ2-3; d_gene: TRBD2; CDR3aa: CASSPWDYSSTDTQYF; CDR3nt: TGTGCCAGTAGTCCGTGGGACTATTCAAGCACAGATACGCAGTATTTT